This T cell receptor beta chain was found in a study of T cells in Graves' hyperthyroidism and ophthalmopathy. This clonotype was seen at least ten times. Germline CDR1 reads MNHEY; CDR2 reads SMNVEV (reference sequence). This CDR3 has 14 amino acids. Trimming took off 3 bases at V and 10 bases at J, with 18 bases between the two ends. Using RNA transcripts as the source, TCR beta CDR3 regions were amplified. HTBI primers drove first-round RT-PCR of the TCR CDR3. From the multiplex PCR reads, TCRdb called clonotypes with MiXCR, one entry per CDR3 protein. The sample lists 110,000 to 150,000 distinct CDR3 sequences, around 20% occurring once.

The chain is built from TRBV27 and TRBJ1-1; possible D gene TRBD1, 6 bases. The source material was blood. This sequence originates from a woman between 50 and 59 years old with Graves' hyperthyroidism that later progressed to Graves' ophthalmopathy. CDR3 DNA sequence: TGTGCCAGCAGTTTTTCCCCGGTAACAGGGAGAGCTTTCTTT. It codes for CASSFSPVTGRAFF.